This passage covers 19 T cell receptor beta chains from one sample sequenced in a study of monozygotic twins with inflammatory bowel disease. TCRdb re-called the 5' RACE reads and gives one entry per CDR3 protein, without DNA. This table lists over 200,000 distinct CDR3 sequences. The sample taken for sequencing was blood. The source is a human donor with ulcerative colitis or Crohn's disease, or a healthy co-twin of an affected twin (not recorded which).

The gene calls are TRBV12-3 or TRBV12-4 and TRBJ1-5. This CDR3 comprises 14 residues. CDR3 amino acids: CASSFTSLNQPQHF.

This chain links TRBV5-6 with TRBJ2-3; TCRdb's D call of TRBD1 is untestable without DNA. The CDR3 consists of 16 residues. Germline lookup yields CDR1 SGHDT and CDR2 YYEEEE. CDR3 residues: CASSPAPSGKGDTQYF.

The CDR3: CASSSTGVFNQPQHF. The genes are TRBV7-2 and TRBJ1-5; lacking DNA, the TRBD1 call made by TCRdb goes unchecked. The CDR3 totals 15 residues. CDR1 SGHTA and CDR2 FQGNSA come from the germline V gene.

The J gene is TRBJ2-1, the V gene TRBV24-1. CDR3 size: 16 residues. CDR1 KGHDR and CDR2 SFDVKD come from the germline V gene. The chain's CDR3 is CATSDLGVSSYNEQFF.

The chain joins TRBV28 to TRBJ2-1; TCRdb's D call of TRBD2 is untestable without DNA. CDR1 is MDHEN and CDR2 is SYDVKM in the germline V gene. The CDR3 sequence is 17 residues long. CDR3 loop: CASSLRLAGGRNNEQFF.

This rearrangement joins TRBV7-9 to TRBJ1-1. The CDR3 spans 15 residues. Germline CDR1 SEHNR, CDR2 FQNEAQ (reference sequence). The chain's CDR3 is CASSLIGVVNTEAFF.

CDR3 region: CASSFTGQGAITIYF. The rearrangement uses TRBV12-3 or TRBV12-4 and TRBJ1-3; TCRdb reports TRBD1, a call that lacks DNA to check it against. The length of the CDR3 is 15 residues.

V gene TRBV7-2 combines with J gene TRBJ2-7; as DNA is missing, the TRBD2 call by TCRdb cannot be tested. Germline CDR1 is SGHTA and CDR2 is FQGNSA. This CDR3 has 13 amino acids. This CDR3 is CASSSSVPYEQYF.

The chain is built from TRBV30 and TRBJ2-1; TCRdb calls TRBD2, which cannot be checked without DNA. The CDR3 runs to 14 residues. Germline V gives CDR1 GTSNPN, CDR2 SVGIG (reference sequence). CDR3 in amino acids: CACGPTSGSLEQFF.

The chain links TRBV7-8 to TRBJ2-5; as DNA is missing, the TRBD1 call by TCRdb cannot be tested. This CDR3 comprises 13 residues. Germline V gene sequence: CDR1 SGHVS, CDR2 FQNEAQ. The CDR3 region is CASSSGPLETQYF.

This rearrangement joins TRBV6-1 to TRBJ1-6; TCRdb's D gene call, TRBD1, goes unchecked for lack of DNA. The CDR3 sequence is 16 residues long. Germline V gene sequence: CDR1 MNHNS, CDR2 SASEGT. CDR3 sequence: CASRTPGQLSNSPLHF.

The chain links TRBV10-3 to TRBJ2-1; no DNA is available, so the TRBD1 call from TCRdb remains unchecked. The CDR3 loop spans 15 amino acids. CDR1 and CDR2 (germline): ENHRY, SYGVKD. The CDR3: CAIAGSGQGDNEQFF.

This chain uses TRBV20-1 with TRBJ2-7. Germline-derived CDR1 and CDR2 are DFQATT and SNEGSKA (reference sequence). This CDR3 contains 15 residues. CDR3 sequence reads: CSARDFSTTTYEQYF.

The genes are TRBV5-1 and TRBJ1-1; TCRdb returns TRBD1, unconfirmable since there is no DNA. This CDR3 region has 15 residues. Germline values: CDR1 SGHRS, CDR2 YFSETQ. This chain's CDR3 is CASRGDRGPAAEAFF.

V usage is TRBV24-1 and J usage is TRBJ2-1. Per germline, CDR1 KGHDR and CDR2 SFDVKD. The CDR3 has 13 residues. The CDR3 spells CATSGVGYNEQFF.

The rearrangement uses TRBV2 and TRBJ2-1; TCRdb gives TRBD2 as the D gene, but with no DNA this cannot be confirmed. This CDR3 region has 12 residues. The V gene's germline CDR1 is SNHLY and CDR2 FYNNEI. CDR3: CASNGLDNEQFF.

CDR3 in amino acids: CASSPGGNEQFF. This sequence joins TRBV18 and TRBJ2-1; lacking DNA, the TRBD1 call made by TCRdb goes unchecked. The CDR3 has 12 residues. Germline CDR1 KGHSH, CDR2 LQKENI.

This chain links TRBV5-4 with TRBJ2-1; TCRdb calls TRBD1, which cannot be checked without DNA. Germline V gives CDR1 SGHNT, CDR2 YYREEE (reference sequence). The CDR3 totals 15 residues. The CDR3 here is CASSLVGVGINEQFF. The full variable domain, its missing parts supplied by reference TRBV5-4 and TRBJ2-1, is ETGVTQSPTHLIKTRGQQVTLRCSSQSGHNTVSWYQQALGQGPQFIFQYYREEENGRGNFPPRFSGLQFPNYSSELNVNALELDDSALYLCASSLVGVGINEQFFGPGTRLTVL.

The genes are TRBV30 and TRBJ2-7; TCRdb's D call of TRBD2 is untestable without DNA. Germline V CDR1 and CDR2: GTSNPN, SVGIG (reference sequence). This CDR3 has 15 amino acids. CDR3: CAWTPRTNALAEQYF.